What follows are 30 T cell receptor beta chains derived from one specimen sequenced in a study of blood T cell repertoires in COVID-19. Sequenced by immunoSEQ multiplex PCR; TCRdb stores in-frame clones only, minus some. The sample lists fewer than 400,000 clones; around 90% were seen once. The source material was PBMCs or T cells enriched from blood (not recorded which). All receptors derive from a woman younger than 45 who had recovered from COVID-19.

V is TRBV5-6 and J is TRBJ1-5; D unclear. Germline CDR1 reads SGHDT; CDR2 reads YYEEEE. V lost 0 bases, J lost 4 bases, and 8 bases lay in between. The CDR3 covers 14 residues. CDR3 nucleotide sequence: TGTGCCAGCAGCTTGGGCAGGCCAAATCAGCCCCAGCATTTT. It codes for CASSLGRPNQPQHF.

V is TRBV24-1 and J is TRBJ1-5; no definite D call. CDR1 is KGHDR, CDR2 SFDVKD, per germline. This CDR3 region has 13 residues. Trimming stripped 6 bases from V and 1 base from J, with 6 bases between. CDR3 DNA sequence: TGTGCCACCAGTCTAGAGAGCAATCAGCCCCAGCATTTT. Amino acid sequence: CATSLESNQPQHF.

The genes are TRBV6-5 and TRBJ1-5, with 9 bases matching TRBD1. CDR1 is MNHEY and CDR2 is SVGAGI in the germline V gene. The CDR3 sequence is 14 residues long. V was clipped by 8 bases and J by 3 bases; unmatched bases: 5. CDR3 sequence: CASGDRATNQPQHF. CDR3 DNA sequence: TGTGCCAGCGGGGACAGGGCTACCAATCAGCCCCAGCATTTT.

V gene TRBV11-2 combines with J gene TRBJ1-1; D unresolved. V was cut by 5 bases and J by 4 bases, with 11 bases left in between. The CDR3 totals 13 residues. From germline, CDR1 is SGHAT and CDR2 FQNNGV. CDR3 amino acids: CASSPSWSTEAFF. Written as DNA, the CDR3 is TGTGCCAGCAGCCCGAGCTGGTCCACTGAAGCTTTCTTT.

The sample holds one count of this clone. The rearrangement links TRBV28 to TRBJ1-2; D not resolved. The germline CDR1 and CDR2 sequences are MDHEN and SYDVKM. V lost 2 bases and J 5 bases, leaving 9 bases between the germline ends. This CDR3 is built from 13 residues. CDR3 DNA: TGTGCCAGCAGTTTAGATGCCAGATATGGCTACACCTTC. Its protein product is CASSLDARYGYTF.

The chain combines TRBV29-1 with TRBJ2-1; 10 bases are shared with TRBD2. CDR1 is SQVTM and CDR2 is ANQGSEA in the germline V gene. The CDR3 has 14 residues. Trimming at V came to 4 bases and at J to 3 bases, leaving 3 bases not matched to a gene. CDR3 sequence (DNA): TGCAGCGTTGTGCTAGCGGGGGTCTACAATGAGCAGTTCTTC. Translation gives CSVVLAGVYNEQFF.

This chain joins TRBV28 and TRBJ2-7, with 11 bases aligning to TRBD1. The CDR3 extends over 15 amino acids. Trimming at V came to 3 bases and at J to 2 bases, leaving 3 bases not matched to a gene. Germline V gives CDR1 MDHEN, CDR2 SYDVKM. The CDR3 sequence is CASSFRDRGTYEQYF. The CDR3 coding sequence is TGTGCCAGCAGTTTTAGGGACAGGGGGACCTACGAGCAGTACTTC.

The chain couples TRBV2 to TRBJ1-2; 8 positions agree with TRBD1. CDR1 is SNHLY, CDR2 FYNNEI, per germline. J gave up 4 bases and V 6 bases, and 4 bases lay outside the gene matches. This CDR3 contains 13 residues. The CDR3 region has the DNA TGTGCCAGCAGGGGACAGGCCCTCTATGGCTACACCTTC. It encodes CASRGQALYGYTF.

V usage is TRBV5-4 and J usage is TRBJ1-2, with TRBD1 identical over 8 bases. The trim removed 3 bases at V and 4 bases at J, leaving 2 bases unmatched. CDR3 length: 13 residues. CDR1 SGHNT and CDR2 YYREEE come from the germline V gene (reference sequence). The CDR3 region is CASSSGQVYGYTF. DNA of the CDR3: TGTGCCAGCAGCTCGGGACAGGTCTATGGCTACACCTTC.

Only one count was recorded for this clone. The chain has TRBV7-9 and TRBJ2-7, with 7 bases fitting TRBD2. J gave up 6 bases and V 5 bases, and 7 bases lay outside the gene matches. The CDR3 is made up of 13 amino acids. Germline CDR1 SEHNR, CDR2 FQNEAQ (reference sequence). The CDR3 DNA follows: TGTGCCAGCAGCCTGGGGGGGATGGGCGAGCAGTACTTC. Amino acid sequence: CASSLGGMGEQYF. The full variable domain, with the rest looked up from reference TRBV7-9 and TRBJ2-7, is DTGVSQNPRHKITKRGQNVTFRCDPISEHNRLYWYRQTLGQGPEFLTYFQNEAQLEKSRLLSDRFSAERPKGSFSTLEIQRTEQGDSAMYLCASSLGGMGEQYFGPGTRLTVT.

The V gene is TRBV15, the J gene TRBJ2-6, with D unresolved. The CDR3 length is 16 residues. Trimming took 3 bases from V and 0 from J, leaving 9 bases between them. Looked up from germline, CDR1 is LNHNV and CDR2 is YYDKDF (reference sequence). Here the CDR3 DNA reads TGTGCCACCAGCAGGGGCAAGGCCTCTGGGGCCAACGTCCTGACTTTC. Its protein is CATSRGKASGANVLTF.

V is TRBV7-3 and J is TRBJ2-7; 11 positions match TRBD2. Per germline, CDR1 SGHTA and CDR2 FQGTGA. Germline trimming cut 2 bases from V and 7 bases from J; bases unmatched to any gene: 4. The CDR3 is 14 amino acids. The CDR3 is CASSLGLAGGEQYF. The CDR3 DNA sequence: TGTGCCAGCAGCTTAGGACTAGCGGGCGGGGAGCAGTACTTC.

The chain is built from TRBV5-4 and TRBJ2-7; TRBD2 matches at 12 bases. The CDR3 runs to 15 residues. Germline values: CDR1 SGHNT, CDR2 YYREEE (reference sequence). Losses at the gene ends were 2 bases for V and 1 base for J; bases not matched to a gene: 1. The DNA for the CDR3 is TGTGCCAGCAGCTTCGGACTAGCGGGATCCTACGAGCAGTACTTC. Residues: CASSFGLAGSYEQYF. The variable domain in full, completed from reference TRBV5-4 and TRBJ2-7, reads ETGVTQSPTHLIKTRGQQVTLRCSSQSGHNTVSWYQQALGQGPQFIFQYYREEENGRGNFPPRFSGLQFPNYSSELNVNALELDDSALYLCASSFGLAGSYEQYFGPGTRLTVT.

This clone was counted a few times. This rearrangement joins TRBV7-9 to TRBJ1-2; 8 bases align to TRBD1. The V and J ends lost 3 bases and 3 bases, in that order; junction bases with no gene match: 0. The CDR3 has 13 residues. CDR1 SEHNR and CDR2 FQNEAQ come from the germline V gene (reference sequence). CDR3 residues: CASSLTGDYGYTF. Written as DNA, the CDR3 is TGTGCCAGCAGCTTGACAGGGGACTATGGCTACACCTTC.

The rearrangement uses TRBV28 and TRBJ2-5; 8 nucleotides line up with TRBD1. This CDR3 is built from 12 residues. J was trimmed by 5 bases and V by 11 bases; bases with no gene match: 7. Looked up from germline, CDR1 is MDHEN and CDR2 is SYDVKM. The CDR3 protein is CARQGIGETQYF. In DNA form, the CDR3 reads TGTGCCCGACAGGGGATCGGGGAGACCCAGTACTTC.

The chain recombines TRBV3-1 (or the pseudogene TRBV3-2) with TRBJ2-3, with a tentative D call TRBD1 (5 bases). The length of the CDR3 is 14 residues. Trimming removed 5 bases at V and 0 bases at J, with 9 bases between. Germline V lookup: CDR1 LGHDT, CDR2 YNNKEL (reference sequence). CDR3 loop: CASSVRVSTDTQYF. In DNA form, the CDR3 reads TGTGCCAGCAGCGTCAGGGTTAGCACAGATACGCAGTATTTT.

The chain employs TRBV6-6 and TRBJ1-4; TRBD1 matches at 7 bases. This CDR3 has 14 residues. After removal of 7 bases from V and 4 bases from J, the junction contained 6 bases not matched to a gene. CDR1 is MNHNY and CDR2 is SVGAGI in the germline V gene (reference sequence). The CDR3 region has the DNA TGTGCCAGCACCCCGACAGGGAATAATGAAAAACTGTTTTTT. It codes for CASTPTGNNEKLFF.

The chain combines TRBV28 with TRBJ2-7, with TRBD2 identical over 7 bases. This CDR3 contains 15 residues. Per germline, CDR1 MDHEN and CDR2 SYDVKM. Trimming removed 2 bases from V and 6 bases from J; junction bases left unmatched: 10. CDR3 bases: TGTGCCAGCAGTTTAGGCGGCGGGGGTACGGGCGAGCAGTACTTC. This codes for CASSLGGGGTGEQYF.

The J gene is TRBJ1-6, the V gene TRBV9; the match to TRBD1 covers 9 bases. CDR1 and CDR2 (germline): SGDLS, YYNGEE. This CDR3 has 15 residues. V shed 4 bases and J 7 bases; nucleotides not matched to a gene: 6. In DNA, the CDR3 is TGTGCCAGCAGCACCCGGGACAGGGACAATTCACCCCTCCACTTT. This codes for CASSTRDRDNSPLHF.

The V call is TRBV28, the J call TRBJ1-1; 7 positions agree with TRBD1. The CDR3 has 13 residues. V lost 6 bases and J lost 4; bases outside the gene matches: 5. Germline CDR1 reads MDHEN; CDR2 reads SYDVKM. The CDR3 spells CASREGGTTEAFF. CDR3 DNA: TGTGCCAGCAGAGAAGGGGGCACCACTGAAGCTTTCTTT.

For the CDR3, the DNA is TGTGCCAGCAGCCAAGCCCCGGGACAGGGGACTGGGGAGCTGTTTTTT. Protein: CASSQAPGQGTGELFF. This rearrangement joins TRBV4-2 to TRBJ2-2; 10 bases map to TRBD1. Germline CDR1 and CDR2: LGHNA and YNFKEQ. The CDR3 is 16 amino acids. Germline trimming cut 1 base from V and 8 bases from J; bases unmatched to any gene: 7.

The CDR3 loop is CASSSLGGSAYNEQFF. CDR3 sequence (DNA): TGTGCCAGCAGTTCCCTTGGCGGGAGCGCCTACAATGAGCAGTTCTTC. The chain is built from TRBV6-5 and TRBJ2-1, with TRBD2 matching 7 bases. CDR1 is MNHEY and CDR2 is SVGAGI in the germline V gene. The length of the CDR3 is 16 residues. The junction had 8 bases not matched to a gene; V was cut back by 4 bases and J by 2 bases.

The V gene is TRBV2, the J gene TRBJ1-2; 9 nucleotides agree with TRBD1. Germline lookup yields CDR1 SNHLY and CDR2 FYNNEI. This CDR3 region has 13 residues. J gave up 8 bases and V 6 bases, and 7 bases lay outside the gene matches. CDR3 in amino acids: CASRDRGPWGYTF. The DNA for the CDR3 is TGTGCCAGCAGGGACAGGGGTCCCTGGGGCTACACCTTC.

The chain employs TRBV5-6 and TRBJ1-1, with D maybe TRBD1 (5 bases). Trimming took 3 bases from V and 5 from J, leaving 14 bases between them. Germline assignment: CDR1 SGHDT and CDR2 YYEEEE. The CDR3 extends over 14 amino acids. CDR3 DNA sequence: TGTGCCAGCAGCTCCTATGACAGAGAAACTGAAGCTTTCTTT. Encoded protein: CASSSYDRETEAFF.

J is TRBJ1-4 and V is TRBV5-3; 7 nucleotides agree with TRBD1. TRBV5-3 falls under the ORF class, with uncertain function. Losses at the gene ends were 4 bases for V and 7 bases for J; bases not matched to a gene: 7. This CDR3 region has 14 residues. The CDR3: CARSPTGSAEKLFF. CDR3 coding DNA: TGTGCCAGAAGCCCGACAGGGAGTGCTGAAAAACTGTTTTTT.

V and J are TRBV21-1 and TRBJ1-6; the D call TRBD1 from the table was never checked on the DNA. TRBV21-1 is noted as a pseudogene. The CDR3 is 11 amino acids. The chain's CDR3 is CASSGQRPLHF. In nucleotides, the CDR3 is TGTGCCAGCAGCGGACAGCGGCCCCTCCACTTT.

This chain uses TRBV28 with TRBJ1-6, with 7 bases fitting TRBD1. The V gene's germline CDR1 is MDHEN and CDR2 SYDVKM. This CDR3 has 16 amino acids. Trimming cost V 5 bases and J 9 bases; bases outside gene matches: 13. The CDR3 protein is CASSLPTGLRGSPLHF. CDR3 sequence (DNA): TGTGCCAGCAGTCTACCGACAGGGCTTAGAGGTTCACCCCTCCACTTT.

V and J are TRBV7-2 and TRBJ2-7; TRBD2 matches 8 bases. The CDR3 has 15 residues. CDR1 SGHTA and CDR2 FQGNSA come from the germline V gene. V was pared by 3 bases and J by 0 bases, with 4 bases of the junction left unmatched. DNA of the CDR3: TGTGCCAGCAGCTTCTCAGCGGGGGCCTCCTACGAGCAGTACTTC. Amino acids: CASSFSAGASYEQYF.

This chain uses TRBV27 with TRBJ2-5; D is unclear. CDR3 length equals 14 residues. The germline V and J ends were trimmed by 4 bases and 3 bases, with 12 bases remaining between them. In germline, CDR1 is MNHEY, CDR2 SMNVEV (reference sequence). CDR3 DNA: TGTGCCAGCAGTTCCATTTTGGGCAAAGAGACCCAGTACTTC. It codes for CASSSILGKETQYF.

The chain employs TRBV7-2 and TRBJ2-7; possible D gene TRBD2, 6 bases. V lost 4 bases and J 2 bases, leaving 24 bases between the germline ends. Germline V gene lookup returns CDR1 SGHTA and CDR2 FQGNSA. The CDR3 has 18 amino acids. The CDR3 is CASSSRTNPWRGAYEQYF. The CDR3 DNA reads TGTGCCAGCAGCTCTCGGACAAACCCTTGGAGGGGTGCCTACGAGCAGTACTTC.